This TCR beta chain was retrieved from a study of blood T cell repertoires in COVID-19. Study in general: The United States, Italy and Spain were the sources of the acute and convalescent COVID-19 samples.

This clone was observed once. Per the study methods: The assay estimated nucleated cells by amplifying reference gene primers. Using immunoSEQ multiplex PCR, the repertoire was profiled, and TCRdb retains in-frame clones only, with some absent. The DNA gave D and trimming, while V, J and clone size come from that table. Here the sample spans under 55,000 clones, over 80% being singletons. The V and J ends lost 9 bases and 4 bases, in that order; junction bases with no gene match: 5. From germline, CDR1 is MNHNS and CDR2 SASEGT. The CDR3 totals 13 residues. The rearrangement uses TRBV6-1 and TRBJ1-5; 8 bases align to TRBD1. The clonotype originates from a woman older than 75 with COVID-19, enrolled during active disease. Specimen: peripheral blood. CDR3 DNA: TGTGCCAGTCGGACAGGGACTAATCAGCCCCAGCATTTT. As protein: CASRTGTNQPQHF.